This section outlines one T cell receptor beta chain sequence together with its context. This record belongs to a study of blood T cell repertoires in COVID-19. Across the whole study: In each case, the material was cDNA or gDNA derived from T cells, B-cell-depleted T cells, or PBMCs.

Germline CDR1 reads SGHKS; CDR2 reads YYEKEE (reference sequence). Trimming removed 0 bases from V and 7 bases from J, with 8 bases in between. This CDR3 is built from 13 residues. Original processing methods: Reference gene primer amplification yielded estimated nucleated cell counts. The assay was immunoSEQ multiplex PCR, and TCRdb's table has in-frame clones only and misses some. V and J calls and clone size follow that table, whereas D and trimming were derived from the DNA. This table has 150,000 to 200,000 clones, around 75% appearing once. Sequenced material: peripheral blood. The receptor was isolated from a woman aged 80 or over with acute or convalescent COVID-19. This chain connects TRBV5-5 to TRBJ1-5; D gene unclear. The CDR3 region is CASSLAQIQPQHF. CDR3 nucleotides: TGTGCCAGCAGCTTGGCACAAATCCAGCCCCAGCATTTT.